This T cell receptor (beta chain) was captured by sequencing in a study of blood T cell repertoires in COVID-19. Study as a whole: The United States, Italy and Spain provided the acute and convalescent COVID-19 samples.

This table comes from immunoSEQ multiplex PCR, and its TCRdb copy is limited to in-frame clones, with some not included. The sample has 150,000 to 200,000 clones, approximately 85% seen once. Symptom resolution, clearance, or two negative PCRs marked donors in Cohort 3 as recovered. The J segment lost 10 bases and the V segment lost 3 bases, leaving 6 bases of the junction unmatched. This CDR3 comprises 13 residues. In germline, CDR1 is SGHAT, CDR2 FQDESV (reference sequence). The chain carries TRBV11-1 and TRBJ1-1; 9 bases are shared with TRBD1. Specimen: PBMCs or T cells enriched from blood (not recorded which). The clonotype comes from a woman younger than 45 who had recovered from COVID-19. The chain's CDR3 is CASSLTGGLGAFF. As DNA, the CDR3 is TGTGCCAGCAGCTTGACAGGGGGTTTAGGAGCTTTCTTT. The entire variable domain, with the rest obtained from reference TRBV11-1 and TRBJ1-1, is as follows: EAEVAQSPRYKITEKSQAVAFWCDPISGHATLYWYRQILGQGPELLVQFQDESVVDDSQLPKDRFSAERLKGVDSTLKIQPAELGDSAMYLCASSLTGGLGAFFGQGTRLTVV.